The rows below give T cell receptor beta chains drawn from one sample of a study of blood T cell repertoires in COVID-19. Method: immunoSEQ multiplex PCR; TCRdb's copy keeps in-frame clones and lacks some. The sample consists of around 360,000 clones, about 87% of them appearing once. The sample taken for sequencing was peripheral blood. Receptors originate from a woman in her thirties with COVID-19, enrolled during active disease. The CDR3 runs from the conserved cysteine through the conserved F or W. D genes are given only for firm matches. The listing skips clone size in some rows; elsewhere it reads once, few, many or a size class.

D,V,J,size,DNA,CDR3
.,TRBV6-5,TRBJ1-2,.,TGTGCCAGCAGTTCCCAGGGGCCGGGCTATGGCTACACCTTC,CASSSQGPGYGYTF
TRBD2,TRBV4-1,TRBJ2-2,.,TGCGCCAGCAGCCAAGGGGGGAGGGCCCATACCGGGGAGCTGTTTTTT,CASSQGGRAHTGELFF
.,TRBV7-2,TRBJ2-2,.,TGTGCCAGCAGCTCGCTAGCGTACACCGGGGAGCTGTTTTTT,CASSSLAYTGELFF
.,TRBV12-3/TRBV12-4,TRBJ2-2,.,TGTGCCAGCTACAGTCGATCCGGGGAGCTGTTTTTT,CASYSRSGELFF
.,TRBV13,TRBJ2-7,.,TGTGCCAGCAGAAACGCCGGGGGTGGCGGCGAGCAGTACTTC,CASRNAGGGGEQYF
.,TRBV5-4,TRBJ2-5,.,TGTGCCAGCAGCCAGTCCGGGACAAACCAAGAGACCCAGTACTTC,CASSQSGTNQETQYF
.,TRBV25-1,TRBJ2-1,.,TGTGCCAGCAGTGATGGGAGTCGGTCCTACAATGAGCAGTTCTTC,CASSDGSRSYNEQFF
.,TRBV20-1,TRBJ2-3,.,TGCAGTGCCCTACTAGTTGGTACGCAGTATTTT,CSALLVGTQYF
TRBD1,TRBV11-3,TRBJ2-1,.,TGTGCCAGCAGCTTAGATCCGGGGACAGGGAAGGATCGGGAGCAGTTCTTC,CASSLDPGTGKDREQFF
.,TRBV5-1,TRBJ1-5,few,TGCGCCAGCAGCTTCGGTAGCAATCAGCCCCAGCATTTT,CASSFGSNQPQHF
TRBD2,TRBV27,TRBJ2-1,.,TGTGCCAGCAGTTTATCTACGGGAGGAGGGCGAAATGAGCAGTTCTTC,CASSLSTGGGRNEQFF
TRBD1,TRBV18,TRBJ2-3,.,TGTGCCAGCTCACCTGACAGGGGGCTTCGGTCAGATACGCAGTATTTT,CASSPDRGLRSDTQYF
.,TRBV9,TRBJ1-3,few,TGTGCCAGTCAAAAGGGGGATCCAGCTGGAAACACCATATATTTT,CASQKGDPAGNTIYF
.,TRBV10-2,TRBJ1-2,.,TGCGCCAGCAGTGAGCAGGAAGACTATGGCTACACCTTC,CASSEQEDYGYTF
.,TRBV19,TRBJ2-7,.,TGTGCCAGCCTCCTACCGGGAGACTACGAGCAGTACTTC,CASLLPGDYEQYF
TRBD2,TRBV19,TRBJ2-5,.,TGTGCCAGTAGTACCTCCCGGACTAGCGGGAAAGAGACCCAGTACTTC,CASSTSRTSGKETQYF
TRBD1,TRBV7-2,TRBJ2-3,.,TGTGCCAGCAGCTTTGACAGGGGGCCTTACACAGATACGCAGTATTTT,CASSFDRGPYTDTQYF
.,TRBV11-3,TRBJ2-2,.,TGTGCCAGCAGACTACAGGGGAACACCGGGGAGCTGTTTTTT,CASRLQGNTGELFF